These T cell receptor beta chains were read from a single sample in a study of shared clonotypes between healthy human individuals. Profiling relied on immunoSEQ multiplex PCR, and the TCRdb table lists in-frame clones only, not all of them. The table shows over a million clones, with 78% occurring only once. The sample taken for sequencing was memory CD4+ T cells from PBMCs. The receptors were sampled from a man aged 18 to 30 in good health. Some clones in this sample may be carry-over from other donors' samples. The CDR3 runs from the conserved cysteine through the conserved F or W. D genes are given only for firm matches. Clone size is given for some rows only: seen once, a few or many times, or a class if the clone is expanded.

size,V,D,J,DNA,CDR3
NA,TRBV5-1,NA,TRBJ2-5,TGCGCCAGCAGCTTGGACAGGGAAGAGACCCAGTACTTC,CASSLDREETQYF
few,TRBV28,TRBD2,TRBJ2-3,TGTGCCAGCAGTTCCAGCGGGAGTATCTATACGCAGTATTTT,CASSSSGSIYTQYF
NA,TRBV11-2,NA,TRBJ1-1,TGTGCCAGCAGCCAACAGGGTTCTTCTGAAGCTTTCTTT,CASSQQGSSEAFF
once,TRBV5-5,NA,TRBJ2-5,TGTGCCAGCAGCGCACGGCGACAAGAGACCCAGTACTTC,CASSARRQETQYF
NA,TRBV1,NA,TRBJ2-1,TGCACCAGCAGCCAATTGAAACCTAGCGCCAATGAGCAGTTCTTC,CTSSQLKPSANEQFF
NA,TRBV5-1,NA,TRBJ2-5,TGCGCCAGCAGCTTGGGAGGGACTCAAGAGACCCAGTACTTC,CASSLGGTQETQYF
NA,TRBV7-9,NA,TRBJ2-7,TGTGCCAGCAGCTGGGGGGGGACAACCGCCTACGAGCAGTACTTC,CASSWGGTTAYEQYF
many,TRBV18,NA,TRBJ2-5,TGTGCCAGCTCATGGGCGGTGGAGACCCAGTACTTC,CASSWAVETQYF
NA,TRBV5-4,TRBD1,TRBJ2-7,TGTGCCAGCAGCTTGGGATGGGGAGGGACAGGGGGCAGCGAGCAGTACTTC,CASSLGWGGTGGSEQYF
NA,TRBV2,TRBD2,TRBJ2-5,TGTGCCAGCAGCCGTAGCGGGAGACAAGAGACCCAGTACTTC,CASSRSGRQETQYF